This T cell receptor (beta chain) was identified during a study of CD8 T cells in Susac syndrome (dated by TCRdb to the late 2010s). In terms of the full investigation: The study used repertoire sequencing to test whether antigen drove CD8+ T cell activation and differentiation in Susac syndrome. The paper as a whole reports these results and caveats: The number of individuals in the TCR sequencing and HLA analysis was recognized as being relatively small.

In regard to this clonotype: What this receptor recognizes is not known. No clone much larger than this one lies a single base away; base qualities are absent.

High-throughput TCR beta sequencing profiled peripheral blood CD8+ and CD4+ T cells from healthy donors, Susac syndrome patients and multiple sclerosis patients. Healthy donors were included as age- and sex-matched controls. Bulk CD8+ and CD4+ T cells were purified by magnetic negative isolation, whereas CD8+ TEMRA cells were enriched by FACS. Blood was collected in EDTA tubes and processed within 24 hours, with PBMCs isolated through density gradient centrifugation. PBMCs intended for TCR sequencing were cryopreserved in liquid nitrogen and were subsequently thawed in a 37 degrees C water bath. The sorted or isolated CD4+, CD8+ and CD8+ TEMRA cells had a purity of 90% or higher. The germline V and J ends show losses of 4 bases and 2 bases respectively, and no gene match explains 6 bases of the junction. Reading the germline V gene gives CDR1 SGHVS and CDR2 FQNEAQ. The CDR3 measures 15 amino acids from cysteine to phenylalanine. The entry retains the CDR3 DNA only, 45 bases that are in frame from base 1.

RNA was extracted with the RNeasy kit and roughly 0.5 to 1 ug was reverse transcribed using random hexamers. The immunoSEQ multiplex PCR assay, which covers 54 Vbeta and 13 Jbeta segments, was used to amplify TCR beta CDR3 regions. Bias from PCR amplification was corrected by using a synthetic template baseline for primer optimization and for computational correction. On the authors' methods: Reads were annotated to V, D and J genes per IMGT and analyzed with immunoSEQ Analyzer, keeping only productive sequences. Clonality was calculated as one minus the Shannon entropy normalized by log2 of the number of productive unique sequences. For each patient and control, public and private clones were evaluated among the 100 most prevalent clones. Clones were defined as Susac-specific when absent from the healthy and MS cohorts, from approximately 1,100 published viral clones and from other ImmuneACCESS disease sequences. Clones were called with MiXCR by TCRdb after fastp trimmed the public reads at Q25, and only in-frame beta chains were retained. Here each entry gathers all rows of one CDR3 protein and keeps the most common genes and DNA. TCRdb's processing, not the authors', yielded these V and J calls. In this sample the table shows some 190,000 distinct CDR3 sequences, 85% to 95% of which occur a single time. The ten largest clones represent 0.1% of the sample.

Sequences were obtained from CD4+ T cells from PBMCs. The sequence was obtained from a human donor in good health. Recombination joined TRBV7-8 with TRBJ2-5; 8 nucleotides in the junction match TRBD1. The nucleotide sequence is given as TGTGCCAGCAGCTCCGACAGGGGACCTCAAGAGACCCAGTACTTC. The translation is CASSSDRGPQETQYF.